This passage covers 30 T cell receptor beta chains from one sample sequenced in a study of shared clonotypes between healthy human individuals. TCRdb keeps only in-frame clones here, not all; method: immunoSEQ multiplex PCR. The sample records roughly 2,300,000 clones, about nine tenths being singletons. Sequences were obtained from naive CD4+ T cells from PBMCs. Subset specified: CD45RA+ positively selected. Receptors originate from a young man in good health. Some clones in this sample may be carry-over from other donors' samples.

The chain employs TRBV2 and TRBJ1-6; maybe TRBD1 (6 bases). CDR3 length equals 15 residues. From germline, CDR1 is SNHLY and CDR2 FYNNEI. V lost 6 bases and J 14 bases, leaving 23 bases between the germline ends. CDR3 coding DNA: TGTGCCAGCAGCGGCTCGGGGAGGGGGGTGATAACCCTCCACTTT. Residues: CASSGSGRGVITLHF.

CDR3 bases: TGCGCCAGCAGTGAGTCGATGGGGATGATCACTGAAGCTTTCTTT. Translating it yields CASSESMGMITEAFF. The genes are TRBV10-2 and TRBJ1-1; no reliable D call. Trimming left V 0 bases short and J 4 bases short, with 12 bases between. Germline V lookup: CDR1 WSHSY, CDR2 SAAADI. The CDR3 consists of 15 residues.

The CDR3 region has the DNA TGCAGCGTTTACAACCTCGGACAGGGTAGTCGCTACACCTTC. Protein product: CSVYNLGQGSRYTF. The V call is TRBV29-1, the J call TRBJ1-2; 8 bases are shared with TRBD1. There are 14 residues in the CDR3. Unmatched junction bases numbered 14, after V lost 5 bases and J lost 9 bases. Germline assignment: CDR1 SQVTM and CDR2 ANQGSEA. Full variable domain (missing parts from reference TRBV29-1 and TRBJ1-2): SAVISQKPSRDICQRGTSLTIQCQVDSQVTMMFWYRQQPGQSLTLIATANQGSEATYESGFVIDKFPISRPNLTFSTLTVSNMSPEDSSIYLCSVYNLGQGSRYTFGSGTRLTVV.

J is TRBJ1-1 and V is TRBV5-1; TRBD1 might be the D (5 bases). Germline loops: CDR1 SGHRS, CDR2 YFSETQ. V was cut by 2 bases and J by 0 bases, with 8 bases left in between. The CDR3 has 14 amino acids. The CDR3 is CASSLQVVNTEAFF. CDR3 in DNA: TGCGCCAGCAGCTTACAGGTTGTGAACACTGAAGCTTTCTTT.

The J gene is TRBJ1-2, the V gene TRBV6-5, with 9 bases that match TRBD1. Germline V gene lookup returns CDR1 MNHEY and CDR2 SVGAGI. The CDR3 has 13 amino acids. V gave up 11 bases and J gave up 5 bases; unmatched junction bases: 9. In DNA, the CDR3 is TGTGCCGCCTACAGGGGGCAGGAATATGGCTACACCTTC. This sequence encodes CAAYRGQEYGYTF.

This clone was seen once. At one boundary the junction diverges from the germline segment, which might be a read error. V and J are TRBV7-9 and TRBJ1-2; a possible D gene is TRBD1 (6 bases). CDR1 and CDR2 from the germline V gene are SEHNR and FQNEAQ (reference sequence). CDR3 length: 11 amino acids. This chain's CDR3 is CASSLEGDSDF. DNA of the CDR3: TGTGCCAGCAGCTTGGAGGGGGACTCCGACTTC.

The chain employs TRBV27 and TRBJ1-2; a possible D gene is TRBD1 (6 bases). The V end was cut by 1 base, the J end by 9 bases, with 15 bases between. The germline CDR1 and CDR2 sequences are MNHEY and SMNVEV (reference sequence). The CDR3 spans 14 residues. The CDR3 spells CASSLLAGVDRYTF. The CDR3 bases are TGTGCCAGCAGTTTATTGGCAGGGGTGGATCGCTACACCTTC.

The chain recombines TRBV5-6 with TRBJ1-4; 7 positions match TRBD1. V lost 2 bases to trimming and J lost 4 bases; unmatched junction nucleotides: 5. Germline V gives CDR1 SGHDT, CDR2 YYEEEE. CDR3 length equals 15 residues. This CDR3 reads CASSLKTGINEKLFF. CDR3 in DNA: TGTGCCAGCAGCTTAAAGACAGGGATTAATGAAAAACTGTTTTTT.

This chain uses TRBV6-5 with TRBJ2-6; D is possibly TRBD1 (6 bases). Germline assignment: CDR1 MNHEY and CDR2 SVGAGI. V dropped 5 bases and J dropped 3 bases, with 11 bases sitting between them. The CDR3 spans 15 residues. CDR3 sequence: CASSQPGDGANVLTF. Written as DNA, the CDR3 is TGTGCCAGCAGTCAGCCAGGGGATGGGGCCAACGTCCTGACTTTC.

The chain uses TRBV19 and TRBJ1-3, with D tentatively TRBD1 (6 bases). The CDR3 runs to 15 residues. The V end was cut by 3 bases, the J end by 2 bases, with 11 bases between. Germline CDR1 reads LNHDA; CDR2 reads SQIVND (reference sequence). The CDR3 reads CASSMNREAGNTIYF. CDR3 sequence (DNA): TGTGCCAGTAGTATGAACAGGGAGGCTGGAAACACCATATATTTT.

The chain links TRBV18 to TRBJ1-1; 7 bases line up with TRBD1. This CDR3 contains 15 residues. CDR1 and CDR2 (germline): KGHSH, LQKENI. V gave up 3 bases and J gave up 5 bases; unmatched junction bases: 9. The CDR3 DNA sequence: TGTGCCAGCTCACCCATTAAAGGGGGCGGGACTGAAGCTTTCTTT. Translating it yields CASSPIKGGGTEAFF.

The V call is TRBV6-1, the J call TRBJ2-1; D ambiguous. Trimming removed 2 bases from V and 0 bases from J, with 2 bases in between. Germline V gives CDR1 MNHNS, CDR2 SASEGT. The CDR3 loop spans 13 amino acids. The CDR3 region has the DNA TGTGCCAGCAGTGAACGCTCCTACAATGAGCAGTTCTTC. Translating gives CASSERSYNEQFF.

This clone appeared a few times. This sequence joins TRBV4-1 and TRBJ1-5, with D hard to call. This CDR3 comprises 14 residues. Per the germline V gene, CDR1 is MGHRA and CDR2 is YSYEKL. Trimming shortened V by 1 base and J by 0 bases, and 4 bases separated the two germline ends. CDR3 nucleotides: TGCGCCAGCAGCCAAGTCCATAGCAATCAGCCCCAGCATTTT. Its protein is CASSQVHSNQPQHF.

The CDR3 DNA sequence: TGTGCCACCAGCAGGGGGGGGGACGGAGAAAAACTGTTTTTT. Protein: CATSRGGDGEKLFF. This sequence joins TRBV15 and TRBJ1-4, with D maybe TRBD1 (5 bases). The V end was cut by 3 bases, the J end by 8 bases, with 13 bases between. CDR3 length: 14 amino acids. The germline CDR1 and CDR2 sequences are LNHNV and YYDKDF (reference sequence).

CDR3 DNA sequence: TGTGCCAGCAGTCTCCCAGGTCACCAAGAGACCCAGTACTTC. Its protein product is CASSLPGHQETQYF. This rearrangement joins TRBV28 to TRBJ2-5, with D unresolved. Germline V gene data show CDR1 as MDHEN and CDR2 as SYDVKM. The V and J ends lost 5 bases and 0 bases respectively, with 10 bases between them. The CDR3 runs 14 residues. Full variable domain (remainder filled in from reference TRBV28 and TRBJ2-5): DVKVTQSSRYLVKRTGEKVFLECVQDMDHENMFWYRQDPGLGLRLIYFSYDVKMKEKGDIPEGYSVSREKKERFSLILESASTNQTSMYLCASSLPGHQETQYFGPGTRLLVL.

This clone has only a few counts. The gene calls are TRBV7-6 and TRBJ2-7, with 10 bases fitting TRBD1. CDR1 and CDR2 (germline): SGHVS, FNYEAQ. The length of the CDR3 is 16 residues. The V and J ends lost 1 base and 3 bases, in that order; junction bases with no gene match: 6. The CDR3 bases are TGTGCCAGCAGCTTAGACGGCGGACAGGGGGACTACGAGCAGTACTTC. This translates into CASSLDGGQGDYEQYF.

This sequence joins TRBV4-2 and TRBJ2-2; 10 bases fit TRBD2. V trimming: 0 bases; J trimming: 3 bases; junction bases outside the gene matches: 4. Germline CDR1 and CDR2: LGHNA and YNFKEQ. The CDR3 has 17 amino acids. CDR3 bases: TGTGCCAGCAGCCAAGATCCCCTAGCGGGAGACACCGGGGAGCTGTTTTTT. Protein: CASSQDPLAGDTGELFF.

CDR3 in amino acids: CASKGLAPNTGELFF. DNA of the CDR3: TGTGCCAGCAAGGGACTAGCGCCGAACACCGGGGAGCTGTTTTTT. The chain is built from TRBV2 and TRBJ2-2, with 10 bases fitting TRBD2. The V gene end was trimmed by 7 bases and the J gene end by 0 bases; junction bases not matched to a gene: 2. The CDR3 has 15 residues. The germline V gene encodes CDR1 SNHLY and CDR2 FYNNEI. The variable domain in full, completed from reference TRBV2 and TRBJ2-2, reads EPEVTQTPSHQVTQMGQEVILRCVPISNHLYFYWYRQILGQKVEFLVSFYNNEISEKSEIFDDQFSVERPDGSNFTLKIRSTKLEDSAMYFCASKGLAPNTGELFFGEGSRLTVL.

CDR3 loop: CASSPPWTGDNEQYF. The DNA of the CDR3 is TGTGCCAGCAGTCCCCCCTGGACAGGGGACAACGAGCAGTACTTC. The chain joins TRBV6-1 to TRBJ2-7; 9 nucleotides match TRBD1. From germline, CDR1 is MNHNS and CDR2 SASEGT. Unmatched junction bases numbered 10, after V lost 5 bases and J lost 5 bases. The CDR3 is 15 residues long.

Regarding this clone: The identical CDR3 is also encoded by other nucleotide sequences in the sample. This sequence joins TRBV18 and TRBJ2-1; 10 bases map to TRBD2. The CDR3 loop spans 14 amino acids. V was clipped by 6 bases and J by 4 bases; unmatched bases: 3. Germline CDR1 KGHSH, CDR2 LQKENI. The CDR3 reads CASSLAGEYNEQFF. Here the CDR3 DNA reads TGTGCCAGCTCTCTAGCGGGAGAGTACAATGAGCAGTTCTTC. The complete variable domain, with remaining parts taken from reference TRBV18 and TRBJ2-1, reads NAGVMQNPRHLVRRRGQEARLRCSPMKGHSHVYWYRQLPEEGLKFMVYLQKENIIDESGMPKERFSAEFPKEGPSILRIQQVVRGDSAAYFCASSLAGEYNEQFFGPGTRLTVL.

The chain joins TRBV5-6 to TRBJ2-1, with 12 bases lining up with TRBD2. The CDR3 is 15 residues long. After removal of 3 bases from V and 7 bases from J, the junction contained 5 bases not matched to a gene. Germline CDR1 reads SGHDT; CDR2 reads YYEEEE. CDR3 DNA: TGTGCCAGCAGCTCTAGCGGGAGGGCCTTAAATGAGCAGTTCTTC. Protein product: CASSSSGRALNEQFF.

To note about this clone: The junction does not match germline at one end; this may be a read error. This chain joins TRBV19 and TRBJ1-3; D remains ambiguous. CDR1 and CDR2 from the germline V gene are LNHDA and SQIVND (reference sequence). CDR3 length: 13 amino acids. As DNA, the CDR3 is TGCCCAATGGGCAGGCCGCTCGGAAACACCATATATTTT. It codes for CPMGRPLGNTIYF.

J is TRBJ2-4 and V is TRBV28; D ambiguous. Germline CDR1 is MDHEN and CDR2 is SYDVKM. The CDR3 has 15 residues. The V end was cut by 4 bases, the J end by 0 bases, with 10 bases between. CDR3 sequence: CASSSGSLAKNIQYF. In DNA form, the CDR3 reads TGTGCCAGCAGTTCTGGTAGTTTAGCCAAAAACATTCAGTACTTC.

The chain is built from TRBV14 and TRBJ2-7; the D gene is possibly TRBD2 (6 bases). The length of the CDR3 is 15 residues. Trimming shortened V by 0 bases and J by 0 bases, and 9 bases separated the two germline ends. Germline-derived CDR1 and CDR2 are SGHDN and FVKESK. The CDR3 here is CASSQEWTTSYEQYF. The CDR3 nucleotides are TGTGCCAGCAGCCAAGAGTGGACTACCTCCTACGAGCAGTACTTC.

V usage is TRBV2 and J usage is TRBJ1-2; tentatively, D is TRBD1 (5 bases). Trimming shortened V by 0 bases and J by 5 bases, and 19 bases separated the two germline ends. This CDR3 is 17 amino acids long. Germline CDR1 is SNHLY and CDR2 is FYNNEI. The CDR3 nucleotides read TGTGCCAGCAGTGAAGCTGATTCCGGGGCACCCCTGTATGGCTACACCTTC. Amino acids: CASSEADSGAPLYGYTF.

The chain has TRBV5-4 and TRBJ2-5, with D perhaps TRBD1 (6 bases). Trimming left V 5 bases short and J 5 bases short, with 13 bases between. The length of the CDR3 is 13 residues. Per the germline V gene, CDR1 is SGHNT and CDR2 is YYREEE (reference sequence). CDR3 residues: CASSSGQRETQYF. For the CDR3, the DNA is TGTGCCAGCAGTTCGGGACAACGGGAGACCCAGTACTTC.

The CDR3 is CASSVTSGRAGELFF. CDR3 sequence (DNA): TGCGCCAGCAGCGTGACTAGCGGGAGAGCCGGGGAGCTGTTTTTT. This chain uses TRBV5-1 with TRBJ2-2; 12 positions match TRBD2. This CDR3 comprises 15 residues. Germline-derived CDR1 and CDR2 are SGHRS and YFSETQ. The V gene end was trimmed by 4 bases and the J gene end by 6 bases; junction bases not matched to a gene: 4.

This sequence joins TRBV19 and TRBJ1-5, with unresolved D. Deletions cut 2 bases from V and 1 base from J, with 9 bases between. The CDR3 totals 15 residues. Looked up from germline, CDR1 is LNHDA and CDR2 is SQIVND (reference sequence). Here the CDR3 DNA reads TGTGCCAGTAGTATAAGAGGGCGAAGCAATCAGCCCCAGCATTTT. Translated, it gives CASSIRGRSNQPQHF.

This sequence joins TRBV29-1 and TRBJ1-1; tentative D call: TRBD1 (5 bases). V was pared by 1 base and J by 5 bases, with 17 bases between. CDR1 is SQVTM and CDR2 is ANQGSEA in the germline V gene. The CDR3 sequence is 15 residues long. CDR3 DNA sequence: TGCAGCGTTGAAGTTCGGGGCAGGGAGGGGACTGAAGCTTTCTTT. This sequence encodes CSVEVRGREGTEAFF.

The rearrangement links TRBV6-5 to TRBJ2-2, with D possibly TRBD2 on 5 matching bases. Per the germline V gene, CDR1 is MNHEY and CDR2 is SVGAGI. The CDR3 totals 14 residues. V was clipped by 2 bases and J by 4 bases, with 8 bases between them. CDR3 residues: CASSYRGGTGELFF. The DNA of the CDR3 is TGTGCCAGCAGTTACCGGGGTGGCACCGGGGAGCTGTTTTTT.